This T cell receptor (beta chain) is from a study of Tregs in tolerant kidney transplant recipients. Assay used: immunoSEQ multiplex PCR; TCRdb lists only in-frame clones, some missing. Here the sample spans over 50,000 clones, 83% being singletons. The CDR3 is made up of 14 amino acids. V lost 8 bases to trimming and J lost 1 base, with 14 bases between them. Germline CDR1 SNHLY, CDR2 FYNNEI. Thawed PBMCs were FACS-sorted into unstimulated CD4+CD25+CD127- regulatory T cells, CD4+CD25- non-regulatory cells, CD4 and CD8 cells. The chain couples TRBV2 to TRBJ2-5; D call uncertain. This TCR derives from a human donor in good health. The sequencing input was CD4+ T cells from blood. CDR3 region: CASLVSASQETQYF. CDR3 sequence (DNA): TGTGCCAGCTTAGTGTCGGCCTCCCAAGAGACCCAGTACTTC.